Listed below are T cell receptor beta chains from one sample, sequenced in a study of blood T cell repertoires in COVID-19. Data came from immunoSEQ multiplex PCR; TCRdb stores just in-frame clones and leaves some out. The sample has 150,000 or so clones; approximately 80% are singletons. Input material: PBMCs or T cells enriched from blood (not recorded which). These receptors all stem from a man in his 70s who had been exposed to COVID-19. Both conserved end residues are part of each CDR3. Fields, in order: J gene, clone size, D gene, V gene, CDR3 DNA, CDR3 protein. A D gene is named only where the DNA matches it firmly. A row's size may be missing; if present it is once, few, many or a size class.

J gene: TRBJ1-1
clone size: .
D gene: .
V gene: TRBV7-9
CDR3 DNA: TGTGCCAGCAGCCCCGGCCGGGGGGTTAGGACTGAAGCTTTCTTT
CDR3 protein: CASSPGRGVRTEAFF

J gene: TRBJ2-3
clone size: .
D gene: .
V gene: TRBV18
CDR3 DNA: TGTGCCAGCTTTGAACAGGACAGACCTAGCACAGATACGCAGTATTTT
CDR3 protein: CASFEQDRPSTDTQYF

J gene: TRBJ1-2
clone size: .
D gene: TRBD1
V gene: TRBV28
CDR3 DNA: TGTGCCAGCAGTTTAGGATCGCTAGGGGGCGCGGGCTACACCTTC
CDR3 protein: CASSLGSLGGAGYTF

J gene: TRBJ2-2
clone size: .
D gene: TRBD1
V gene: TRBV14
CDR3 DNA: TGTGCCAGCAGCCAAGTGTCAGGGGGTCGCGGGGAGCTGTTTTTT
CDR3 protein: CASSQVSGGRGELFF

J gene: TRBJ1-4
clone size: .
D gene: TRBD1
V gene: TRBV7-9
CDR3 DNA: TGTGCCAGCAGCTTCGGAGACAGGGTACAAGAAAAACTGTTTTTT
CDR3 protein: CASSFGDRVQEKLFF

J gene: TRBJ1-2
clone size: .
D gene: TRBD1
V gene: TRBV30
CDR3 DNA: TGTGCCTGGAGTGTACAGGGGGGCGGGGTTGGCTACACCTTC
CDR3 protein: CAWSVQGGGVGYTF

J gene: TRBJ2-6
clone size: .
D gene: TRBD1
V gene: TRBV18
CDR3 DNA: TGTGCCAGCTCACCGGACAGGGGGACTGGGGCCAACGTCCTGACTTTC
CDR3 protein: CASSPDRGTGANVLTF

J gene: TRBJ1-2
clone size: .
D gene: .
V gene: TRBV5-4
CDR3 DNA: TGTGCCAGCAGCTCGCCGGAGGTTAACTATGGCTACACCTTC
CDR3 protein: CASSSPEVNYGYTF

J gene: TRBJ2-7
clone size: .
D gene: .
V gene: TRBV29-1
CDR3 DNA: TGCAGCGTTGAAGAGGGGGGATACGAGCAGTACTTC
CDR3 protein: CSVEEGGYEQYF

J gene: TRBJ1-5
clone size: .
D gene: TRBD1
V gene: TRBV9
CDR3 DNA: TGTGCCAGCAGCCCGGCCGACGGACAGGGGGCTAATCAGCCCCAGCATTTT
CDR3 protein: CASSPADGQGANQPQHF

J gene: TRBJ1-1
clone size: .
D gene: .
V gene: TRBV9
CDR3 DNA: TGTGCCAGCAGCGCCCGACAGTACACTGAAGCTTTCTTT
CDR3 protein: CASSARQYTEAFF

J gene: TRBJ1-2
clone size: .
D gene: .
V gene: TRBV5-3
CDR3 DNA: TGTGCCAGAAACTTCCCACTGGCAGGGAACTATGGCTACACCTTC
CDR3 protein: CARNFPLAGNYGYTF

J gene: TRBJ1-2
clone size: .
D gene: .
V gene: TRBV19
CDR3 DNA: TGTGCCAGTAGTCCGAGCGGGGCTGGCTACACCTTC
CDR3 protein: CASSPSGAGYTF

J gene: TRBJ2-7
clone size: .
D gene: .
V gene: TRBV11-3
CDR3 DNA: TGTGCCAGCAGCTCCACTCAGGGAACCTACGAGCAGTACTTC
CDR3 protein: CASSSTQGTYEQYF

J gene: TRBJ2-7
clone size: once
D gene: .
V gene: TRBV28
CDR3 DNA: TGTGCCAGCAGTTTAGCGGGGAGCGCCTCCTACGAGCAGTACTTC
CDR3 protein: CASSLAGSASYEQYF

J gene: TRBJ1-3
clone size: .
D gene: .
V gene: TRBV5-8
CDR3 DNA: TGTGCCAGCAGTGAGTCCCGAAACACCATATATTTT
CDR3 protein: CASSESRNTIYF

J gene: TRBJ2-6
clone size: .
D gene: .
V gene: TRBV3-1/TRBV3-2
CDR3 DNA: TGTGCCAGCAGCCAATACACCTCTGGGGCCAACGTCCTGACTTTC
CDR3 protein: CASSQYTSGANVLTF

J gene: TRBJ2-7
clone size: few
D gene: .
V gene: TRBV5-1
CDR3 DNA: TGCGCCAGCAGCTTGACTGATACCTACGAGCAGTACTTC
CDR3 protein: CASSLTDTYEQYF

J gene: TRBJ1-4
clone size: .
D gene: .
V gene: TRBV19
CDR3 DNA: TGTGCCAGTAACCGTGGAACAGGGCTTTATGATGAAAAACTGTTTTTT
CDR3 protein: CASNRGTGLYDEKLFF

J gene: TRBJ1-5
clone size: .
D gene: .
V gene: TRBV6-6
CDR3 DNA: TGTGCCAGCAGTTACGGCGGAAGCAATCAGCCCCAGCATTTT
CDR3 protein: CASSYGGSNQPQHF

J gene: TRBJ2-2
clone size: .
D gene: .
V gene: TRBV6-6
CDR3 DNA: TGTGCCAGCAGTTATAGTTACGGGGAGCTGTTTTTT
CDR3 protein: CASSYSYGELFF

J gene: TRBJ2-2
clone size: .
D gene: .
V gene: TRBV6-4
CDR3 DNA: TGTGCCAGCAGTGAACGAGACACCGGGGAGCTGTTTTTT
CDR3 protein: CASSERDTGELFF

J gene: TRBJ2-1
clone size: .
D gene: TRBD1
V gene: TRBV7-9
CDR3 DNA: TGTGCCAGCAGCTTAGCCCAGGGGGCTGTATGGGAGCAGTTCTTC
CDR3 protein: CASSLAQGAVWEQFF

J gene: TRBJ2-7
clone size: .
D gene: TRBD2
V gene: TRBV7-2
CDR3 DNA: TGTGCCAGCAGCTTAGCCGCACGAGCGGGAGGGGCGTACGAGCAGTACTTC
CDR3 protein: CASSLAARAGGAYEQYF

J gene: TRBJ2-7
clone size: .
D gene: .
V gene: TRBV5-4
CDR3 DNA: TGTGCCAGCAGCTCTGGACAGAGCTCCTACGAGCAGTACTTC
CDR3 protein: CASSSGQSSYEQYF

J gene: TRBJ1-1
clone size: few
D gene: .
V gene: TRBV19
CDR3 DNA: TGTGCCAGTAGTATAGGCCTTGCGGGGACGGTTGAAGCTTTCTTT
CDR3 protein: CASSIGLAGTVEAFF

J gene: TRBJ1-1
clone size: once
D gene: .
V gene: TRBV9
CDR3 DNA: TGTGCCAGCACCCGGGTAAGCAACACTGAAGCTTTCTTT
CDR3 protein: CASTRVSNTEAFF

J gene: TRBJ2-1
clone size: .
D gene: .
V gene: TRBV5-5
CDR3 DNA: TGTGCCAGCAGCTTGGAGTCCTACTCCTACAATGAGCAGTTCTTC
CDR3 protein: CASSLESYSYNEQFF

J gene: TRBJ2-7
clone size: .
D gene: .
V gene: TRBV28
CDR3 DNA: TGTGCCAGCAGTGAGGGTGACGAGCAGTACTTC
CDR3 protein: CASSEGDEQYF

J gene: TRBJ2-7
clone size: .
D gene: .
V gene: TRBV28
CDR3 DNA: TGTGCCAGCAGGACCCGGGTAGATACCTACGAGCAGTACTTC
CDR3 protein: CASRTRVDTYEQYF

J gene: TRBJ2-1
clone size: .
D gene: .
V gene: TRBV6-4
CDR3 DNA: TGTGCCAGCAGTTCTCGACTCGTCCAGGGCTTGGATGAGCAGTTCTTC
CDR3 protein: CASSSRLVQGLDEQFF

J gene: TRBJ2-7
clone size: .
D gene: TRBD1
V gene: TRBV28
CDR3 DNA: TGTGCCAGCAGTCCCAGACCCCTGACAGGGCATCGATACGAGCAGTACTTC
CDR3 protein: CASSPRPLTGHRYEQYF

J gene: TRBJ2-1
clone size: once
D gene: TRBD2
V gene: TRBV7-2
CDR3 DNA: TGTGCCAGCAGCTTGAGCGGGAGTCCCCGCAATGAGCAGTTCTTC
CDR3 protein: CASSLSGSPRNEQFF

J gene: TRBJ2-7
clone size: .
D gene: .
V gene: TRBV29-1
CDR3 DNA: TGCAGCGTTGAGGGACAAACTACGGGGCTCAAGCAGTACTTC
CDR3 protein: CSVEGQTTGLKQYF

J gene: TRBJ1-2
clone size: .
D gene: TRBD1
V gene: TRBV5-1
CDR3 DNA: TGCGCCAGCAGCCTTAGACAGGGGAGTGGCTACACCTTC
CDR3 protein: CASSLRQGSGYTF